Below, 20 T cell receptor beta chains from the same sample are listed, as sequenced in a study of shared clonotypes between healthy human individuals (dated by TCRdb to 2018 to 2021). Libraries were constructed by the immunoSEQ multiplex PCR assay. The clones in this table, taken by TCRdb from immuneACCESS, are in-frame only. Not every clone is retained; where verified, under half of the shortfall comes from an unresolved V gene, and the cause of the rest is unknown. The sample profile shows under 600,000 clones; roughly four fifths of them were found once. About 12% of the sample rests with the top ten. Sequences were obtained from PBMCs. These receptor sequences come from a middle-aged woman in good health. Some clones in this sample may be carry-over from other donors' samples.

This chain joins TRBV29-1 and TRBJ2-5, with 7 bases that match TRBD2. Germline CDR1 and CDR2: SQVTM and ANQGSEA. The V gene end was trimmed by 6 bases and the J gene end by 4 bases; junction bases not matched to a gene: 5. This CDR3 region has 12 residues. The CDR3: CSVERGGETQYF. CDR3 bases: TGCAGCGTCGAGCGGGGTGGAGAGACCCAGTACTTC.

The chain is built from TRBV7-2 and TRBJ2-7; D gene uncertain. From germline, CDR1 is SGHTA and CDR2 FQGNSA. The germline V and J ends were trimmed by 3 bases and 4 bases, with 13 bases remaining between them. This CDR3 contains 14 residues. CDR3 DNA sequence: TGTGCCAGCAGCTTGATGAACAGCTTATACGAGCAGTACTTC. This translates into CASSLMNSLYEQYF. Full variable domain (outside the CDR3, taken from reference TRBV7-2 and TRBJ2-7): GAGVSQSPSNKVTEKGKDVELRCDPISGHTALYWYRQSLGQGLEFLIYFQGNSAPDKSGLPSDRFSAERTGGSVSTLTIQRTQQEDSAVYLCASSLMNSLYEQYFGPGTRLTVT.

V usage is TRBV2 and J usage is TRBJ2-1; 9 bases align to TRBD1. Germline CDR1 reads SNHLY; CDR2 reads FYNNEI. The trim removed 7 bases at V and 5 bases at J, leaving 3 bases unmatched. The CDR3 spans 13 residues. The CDR3 region has the DNA TGTGCCAGCAAACAGGGGGCGAACAATGAGCAGTTCTTC. Translated, it gives CASKQGANNEQFF.

V gene TRBV5-1 combines with J gene TRBJ1-1; possibly TRBD1 for D (6 bases). The CDR3 loop spans 15 amino acids. The V end lost 4 bases, the J end lost 3 bases, and 16 bases lay between the germline ends. Germline CDR1 and CDR2: SGHRS and YFSETQ. The CDR3 bases are TGCGCCAGCAGCCGGGGCGGGGGCCGAGACACTGAAGCTTTCTTT. It is translated as CASSRGGGRDTEAFF.

The chain uses TRBV27 and TRBJ1-5; TRBD1 agrees at 7 bases. Looked up from germline, CDR1 is MNHEY and CDR2 is SMNVEV (reference sequence). This CDR3 region has 15 residues. Germline trimming cut 2 bases from V and 4 bases from J; bases unmatched to any gene: 5. In DNA form, the CDR3 reads TGTGCCAGCAGTTTAAACAGGGGCCGGAATCAGCCCCAGCATTTT. Protein: CASSLNRGRNQPQHF.

The chain has TRBV27 and TRBJ1-1; D call uncertain. This CDR3 region has 13 residues. Germline V gene sequence: CDR1 MNHEY, CDR2 SMNVEV (reference sequence). Trimming cost V 10 bases and J 3 bases, with 15 bases left between them. The CDR3 sequence: CAILPGSHTEAFF. The CDR3 DNA follows: TGTGCCATCCTTCCCGGGTCGCACACTGAAGCTTTCTTT.

Here the CDR3 DNA reads TGTGCCAGCAGTGATCCTACTAGCGGGAGACCTGAGCAGTTCTTC. Encoded protein: CASSDPTSGRPEQFF. The J gene is TRBJ2-1, the V gene TRBV9; 11 bases line up with TRBD2. The length of the CDR3 is 15 residues. V was pared by 5 bases and J by 9 bases, with 10 bases of the junction left unmatched. CDR1 is SGDLS, CDR2 YYNGEE, per germline.

The DNA of the CDR3 is TGTGCCAGCAGCTTAGGTATGGGGCAGCCCCAGCATTTT. Residues: CASSLGMGQPQHF. The gene calls are TRBV7-6 and TRBJ1-5; D not resolved. Trimming shortened V by 1 base and J by 7 bases, and 8 bases separated the two germline ends. The CDR3 length is 13 residues. The V gene's germline CDR1 is SGHVS and CDR2 FNYEAQ. Looking up the rest from reference TRBV7-6 and TRBJ1-5 gives the full variable domain: GAGVSQSPRYKVTKRGQDVALRCDPISGHVSLYWYRQALGQGPEFLTYFNYEAQQDKSGLPNDRFSAERPEGSISTLTIQRTEQRDSAMYRCASSLGMGQPQHFGDGTRLSIL.

The chain is built from TRBV9 and TRBJ2-3, with D perhaps matching TRBD1 (6 bases). Trimming removed 5 bases from V and 0 bases from J, with 16 bases in between. Germline V gene lookup returns CDR1 SGDLS and CDR2 YYNGEE. CDR3 length equals 16 residues. The CDR3 sequence: CASRKNPGASTDTQYF. The CDR3 nucleotides are TGTGCCAGCAGAAAAAACCCAGGGGCTAGCACAGATACGCAGTATTTT.

This chain uses TRBV29-1 with TRBJ1-1; D possibly corresponds to TRBD1 (5 bases). CDR1 is SQVTM, CDR2 ANQGSEA, per germline. The CDR3 has 14 amino acids. Trimming removed 3 bases at V and 3 bases at J, with 14 bases between. The CDR3 DNA reads as TGCAGCGTTGAGCGGGGGGGTGGAGACACTGAAGCTTTCTTT. Translation: CSVERGGGDTEAFF.

The V call is TRBV7-2, the J call TRBJ2-1; D is unresolved. Trimming stripped 4 bases from V and 12 bases from J, with 10 bases between. The CDR3 totals 11 residues. Germline V CDR1 and CDR2: SGHTA, FQGNSA. CDR3 amino acids: CASSSRRTQFF. DNA of the CDR3: TGTGCCAGCAGCTCTAGACGGACGCAGTTCTTC.

The chain combines TRBV11-2 with TRBJ2-5; TRBD2 is a possible D gene (5 bases). The CDR3 runs to 13 residues. Germline lookup yields CDR1 SGHAT and CDR2 FQNNGV. Trimming stripped 1 base from V and 5 bases from J, with 8 bases between. This CDR3 reads CASSLVWEETQYF. The CDR3 DNA reads TGTGCCAGCAGCTTAGTCTGGGAGGAGACCCAGTACTTC.

The rearrangement links TRBV7-7 to TRBJ2-2, with D tentatively TRBD2 (5 bases). The CDR3 totals 15 residues. In germline, CDR1 is SSHAT, CDR2 FNYEAQ (reference sequence). Trimming shortened V by 5 bases and J by 1 base, and 11 bases separated the two germline ends. The chain's CDR3 is CASSKGGGNTGELFF. Here the CDR3 DNA reads TGTGCCAGCAGCAAGGGCGGAGGGAACACCGGGGAGCTGTTTTTT.

The CDR3 DNA reads TGTGCCAGCAGCCCAGAGTGGGGTCAGCCCCAGCATTTT. Residues: CASSPEWGQPQHF. The V call is TRBV7-9, the J call TRBJ1-5, with D hard to call. V was cut by 5 bases and J by 6 bases, with 11 bases left in between. The germline CDR1 and CDR2 sequences are SEHNR and FQNEAQ (reference sequence). The CDR3 has 13 residues.

This chain links TRBV19 with TRBJ2-3, with D possibly matching TRBD2 (6 bases). V gave up 8 bases and J gave up 8 bases, with 23 bases separating them. CDR1 and CDR2 (germline): LNHDA, SQIVND (reference sequence). The CDR3 is made up of 15 amino acids. CDR3 protein: CASALPGLQGGTQYF. DNA for the CDR3: TGTGCCAGTGCCTTACCGGGACTCCAAGGCGGTACGCAGTATTTT.

This clone was found a few times. The chain joins TRBV28 to TRBJ1-5; D unclear. The CDR3 has 13 amino acids. V was shortened by 2 bases and J by 5 bases, with 7 bases between the two germline ends. Germline V lookup: CDR1 MDHEN, CDR2 SYDVKM. CDR3 in DNA: TGTGCCAGCAGTTTAAGGCGTCATCAGCCCCAGCATTTT. Protein product: CASSLRRHQPQHF.

This clone showed up just a few times. The V and J genes are TRBV28 and TRBJ2-2, with D hard to call. Germline lookup yields CDR1 MDHEN and CDR2 SYDVKM. Trimming left V 2 bases short and J 13 bases short, with 14 bases between. This CDR3 spans 13 amino acids. CDR3 sequence (DNA): TGTGCCAGCAGTTTACATGGTTTTATGGGGCTGTTTTTT. It codes for CASSLHGFMGLFF.

The chain is built from TRBV10-1 and TRBJ2-7; 13 bases map to TRBD2. Germline V CDR1 and CDR2: WNHNN, SYGVQD (reference sequence). The CDR3 totals 14 residues. The ends lost 8 bases at V and 2 bases at J; junction bases unmatched: 3. The CDR3 loop reads CASGGLAGPYEQYF. CDR3 sequence (DNA): TGCGCCAGCGGGGGACTAGCGGGACCCTACGAGCAGTACTTC.

As concerns this clone: A far larger clone is one base from this, pointing to a likely read error. The chain employs TRBV15 and TRBJ1-2; D remains ambiguous. Germline V gives CDR1 LNHNV, CDR2 YYDKDF (reference sequence). The CDR3 loop spans 16 amino acids. The CDR3 spells CATSLRKTSLPYGCTF. For the CDR3, the DNA is TGTGCCACCAGCCTTCGAAAGACGAGCCTACCATATGGCTGCACCTTC.

This clone was counted ten times or more. This chain joins TRBV4-2 and TRBJ2-6; D is unclear. The V end lost 0 bases, the J end lost 8 bases, and 11 bases lay between the germline ends. Germline CDR1 LGHNA, CDR2 YNFKEQ. This CDR3 has 15 amino acids. The CDR3 sequence: CASSQDRLQSNVLTF. The CDR3 DNA reads as TGTGCCAGCAGCCAAGACCGACTCCAATCCAACGTCCTGACTTTC.